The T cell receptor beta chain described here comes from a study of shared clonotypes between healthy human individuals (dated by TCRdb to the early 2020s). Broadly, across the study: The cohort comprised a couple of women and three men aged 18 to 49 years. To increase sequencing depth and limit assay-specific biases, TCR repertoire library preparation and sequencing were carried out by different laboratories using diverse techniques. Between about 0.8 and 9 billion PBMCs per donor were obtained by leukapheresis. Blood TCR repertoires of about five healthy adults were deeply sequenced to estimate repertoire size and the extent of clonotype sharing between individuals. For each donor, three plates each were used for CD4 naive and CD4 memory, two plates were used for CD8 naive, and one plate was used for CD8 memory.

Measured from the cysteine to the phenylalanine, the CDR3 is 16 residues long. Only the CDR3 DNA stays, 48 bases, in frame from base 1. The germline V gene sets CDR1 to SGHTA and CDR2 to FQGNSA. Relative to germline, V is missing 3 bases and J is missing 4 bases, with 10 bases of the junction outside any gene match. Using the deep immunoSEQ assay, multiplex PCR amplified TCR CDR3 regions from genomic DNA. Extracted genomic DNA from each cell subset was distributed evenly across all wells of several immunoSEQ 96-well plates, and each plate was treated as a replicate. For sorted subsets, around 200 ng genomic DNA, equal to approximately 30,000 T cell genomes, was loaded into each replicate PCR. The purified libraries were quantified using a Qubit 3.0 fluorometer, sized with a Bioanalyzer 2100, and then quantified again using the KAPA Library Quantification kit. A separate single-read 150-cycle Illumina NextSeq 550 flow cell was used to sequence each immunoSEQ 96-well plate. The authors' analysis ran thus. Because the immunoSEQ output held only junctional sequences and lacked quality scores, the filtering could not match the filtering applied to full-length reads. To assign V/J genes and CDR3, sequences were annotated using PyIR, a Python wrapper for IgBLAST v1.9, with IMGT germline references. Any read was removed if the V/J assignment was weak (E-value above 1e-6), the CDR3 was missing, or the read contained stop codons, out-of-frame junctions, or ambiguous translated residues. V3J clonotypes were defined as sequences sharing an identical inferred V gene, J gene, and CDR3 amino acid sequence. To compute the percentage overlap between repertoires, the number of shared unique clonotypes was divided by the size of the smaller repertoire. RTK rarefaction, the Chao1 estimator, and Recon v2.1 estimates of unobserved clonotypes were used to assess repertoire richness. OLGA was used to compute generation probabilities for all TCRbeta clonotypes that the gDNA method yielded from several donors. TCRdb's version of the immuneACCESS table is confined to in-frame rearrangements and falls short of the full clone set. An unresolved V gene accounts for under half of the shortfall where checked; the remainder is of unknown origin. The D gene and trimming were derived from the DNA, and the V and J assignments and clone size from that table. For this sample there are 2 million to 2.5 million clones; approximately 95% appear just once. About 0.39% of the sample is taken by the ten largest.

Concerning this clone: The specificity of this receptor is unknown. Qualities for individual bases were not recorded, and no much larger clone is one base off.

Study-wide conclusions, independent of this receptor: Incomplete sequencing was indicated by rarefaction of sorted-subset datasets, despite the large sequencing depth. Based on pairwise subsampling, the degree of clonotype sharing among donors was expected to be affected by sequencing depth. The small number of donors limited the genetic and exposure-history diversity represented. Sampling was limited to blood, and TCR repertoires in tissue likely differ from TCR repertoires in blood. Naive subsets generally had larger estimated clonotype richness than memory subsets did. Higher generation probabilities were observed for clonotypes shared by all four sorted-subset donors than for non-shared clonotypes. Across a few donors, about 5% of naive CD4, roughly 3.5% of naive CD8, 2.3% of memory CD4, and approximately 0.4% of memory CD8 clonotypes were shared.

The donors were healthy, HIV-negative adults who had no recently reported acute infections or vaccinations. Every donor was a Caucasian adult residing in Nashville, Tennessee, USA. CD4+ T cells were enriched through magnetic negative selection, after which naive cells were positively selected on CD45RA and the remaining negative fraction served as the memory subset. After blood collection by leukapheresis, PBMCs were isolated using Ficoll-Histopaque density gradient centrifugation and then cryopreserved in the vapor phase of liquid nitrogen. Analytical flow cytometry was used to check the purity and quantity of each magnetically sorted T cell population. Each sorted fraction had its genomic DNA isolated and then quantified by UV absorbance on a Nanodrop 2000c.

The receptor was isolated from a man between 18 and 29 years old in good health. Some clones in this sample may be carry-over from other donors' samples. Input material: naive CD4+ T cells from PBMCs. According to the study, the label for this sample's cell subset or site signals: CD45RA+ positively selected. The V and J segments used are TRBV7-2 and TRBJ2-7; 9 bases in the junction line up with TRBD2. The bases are TGTGCCAGCAGCTTTCTTAGCGGGAGAGGTCGTTACGAGCAGTACTTC. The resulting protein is CASSFLSGRGRYEQYF.